A single sample gave rise to the 25 T cell receptor beta chains below, sequenced in a study of identical twins listed by TCRdb under 2016. Libraries were made using 5' RACE. The listed sequencing device is Illumina HiSeq 2000. TCRdb itself trimmed the public reads at Q25 with fastp, ran MiXCR and retained productive beta chains. CDR3 protein sequences are deduplicated, and each keeps its most common genes and DNA. This sample gives some 330,000 distinct CDR3 sequences in total; roughly 9% of them show up just once. The ten largest clones take up 8% to 10% of the sample. The sequencing sample was made of naive T cells sorted from blood. The intended sense of this specimen's cell subset or site label: cells isolated with a human naive T-cell isolation kit. These receptors originate from a woman aged 50 to 60 in good health.

This clonotype has just a few counts. CDR3 DNA: TGCAGTGCTAAATCCGGGACAGGATCCTACGAGCAGTACTTC. It encodes CSAKSGTGSYEQYF. The gene calls are TRBV20-1 and TRBJ2-7; 8 bases align to TRBD1. Germline V gives CDR1 DFQATT, CDR2 SNEGSKA (reference sequence). Germline trimming cut 4 bases from V and 1 base from J; bases unmatched to any gene: 6. CDR3 length equals 14 residues.

This clonotype has a count of ten or more. The chain links TRBV29-1 to TRBJ2-3; either TRBD1 or TRBD2 may fit D (5 bases each). The CDR3 totals 14 residues. Germline CDR1 and CDR2: SQVTM and ANQGSEA. Trimming removed 6 bases from V and 2 bases from J, with 15 bases in between. CDR3 residues: CSVTRGASTDTQYF. Here the CDR3 DNA reads TGCAGCGTAACGAGAGGGGCCTCCACAGATACGCAGTATTTT.

Ten or more counts support this clonotype. The chain links TRBV25-1 to TRBJ2-3, with D uncertain. The germline gives CDR1 MGHDK, CDR2 SYGVNS. CDR3 length: 20 residues. Trimming shortened V by 4 bases and J by 0 bases, and 26 bases separated the two germline ends. The CDR3 nucleotides read TGTGCCAGCAGTGCCCCTCACAGAAACCAGATTATCGTTAGCACAGATACGCAGTATTTT. Translated: CASSAPHRNQIIVSTDTQYF.

There are many counts of this clonotype. V is TRBV13 and J is TRBJ2-3, with D possibly being TRBD2 (5 bases). The V end lost 0 bases, the J end lost 2 bases, and 18 bases lay between the germline ends. The CDR3 runs 18 residues. The germline gives CDR1 PRHDT, CDR2 FYEKMQ (reference sequence). CDR3 protein: CASSLGLGVSSDTDTQYF. DNA for the CDR3: TGTGCCAGCAGCTTAGGCCTTGGCGTTAGTAGCGACACAGATACGCAGTATTTT.

The rearrangement joins TRBV27 to TRBJ2-3; 10 nucleotides match TRBD2. Germline CDR1 reads MNHEY; CDR2 reads SMNVEV (reference sequence). V dropped 7 bases and J dropped 0; count of bases not matched to a gene: 4. The CDR3 spans 15 residues. CDR3 DNA: TGTGCCAGCACTAGCGGGAGTTTAAGCACAGATACGCAGTATTTT. It is translated as CASTSGSLSTDTQYF.

This clonotype was detected ten times or more. The rearrangement uses TRBV20-1 and TRBJ2-5; D may be TRBD1 (6 bases). Looked up from germline, CDR1 is DFQATT and CDR2 is SNEGSKA (reference sequence). The V end lost 0 bases, the J end lost 2 bases, and 16 bases lay between the germline ends. This CDR3 has 16 residues. CDR3 in DNA: TGCAGTGCTAGAGAGGCTAAGGGACACCCTCAAGAGACCCAGTACTTC. Translation gives CSAREAKGHPQETQYF.

This clonotype was detected ten times or more. The chain couples TRBV3-1 to TRBJ1-5; weak D call: TRBD1 (5 bases). The germline V gene encodes CDR1 LGHDT and CDR2 YNNKEL (reference sequence). The CDR3 is 13 amino acids. Trimming removed 4 bases at V and 4 bases at J, with 8 bases between. In DNA, the CDR3 is TGTGCCAGCAGCCGGGGCGTTAATCAGCCCCAGCATTTT. It codes for CASSRGVNQPQHF.

This chain connects TRBV29-1 to TRBJ2-7; weak D call: TRBD2 (6 bases). The V gene lost 5 bases and the J gene lost 0 bases, with 11 bases spanning the gap. This CDR3 has 13 residues. Germline CDR1 and CDR2: SQVTM and ANQGSEA. CDR3 region: CSVRHSGSYEQYF. The DNA of the CDR3 is TGCAGCGTTCGCCATAGCGGCTCCTACGAGCAGTACTTC.

This clonotype was observed many times. The chain couples TRBV2 to TRBJ2-7, with 9 bases identical to TRBD1. The V segment lost 6 bases and the J segment 4 bases; nucleotides outside the gene matches: 7. There are 14 residues in the CDR3. Germline V gene data show CDR1 as SNHLY and CDR2 as FYNNEI. As DNA, the CDR3 is TGTGCCAGCAGAAGGACAGGGGTGATGTACGAGCAGTACTTC. This translates into CASRRTGVMYEQYF.

Many counts were recorded for this clonotype. The CDR3 region is CASSYAGLSYGYTF. In DNA, the CDR3 is TGTGCCAGCAGTTACGCTGGACTTAGCTATGGCTACACCTTC. This sequence joins TRBV12-3 or TRBV12-4 and TRBJ1-2; D is unresolved. This CDR3 has 14 amino acids. The V end lost 4 bases, the J end lost 4 bases, and 13 bases lay between the germline ends.

This clonotype was detected only a few times. CDR3 protein: CSASYGTRSPVNEQFF. The CDR3 DNA sequence: TGCAGTGCTAGCTATGGGACTAGGTCCCCGGTCAATGAGCAGTTCTTC. The gene calls are TRBV20-1 and TRBJ2-1, with 8 bases that match TRBD2. J was trimmed by 6 bases and V by 3 bases; bases with no gene match: 13. The length of the CDR3 is 16 residues. The germline gives CDR1 DFQATT, CDR2 SNEGSKA (reference sequence).

This clonotype was counted ten times or more. The CDR3 DNA is TGCGCCAGCAGCTGGACCGGGACAGGGAACTACGAGCAGTACTTC. Protein product: CASSWTGTGNYEQYF. The chain is built from TRBV5-1 and TRBJ2-7; the match to TRBD1 covers 9 bases. The V gene end was trimmed by 3 bases and the J gene end by 3 bases; junction bases not matched to a gene: 7. The germline V gene has CDR1 SGHRS and CDR2 YFSETQ. The CDR3 totals 15 residues.

The chain uses TRBV3-1 and TRBJ2-2, with D tentatively TRBD2 (6 bases). Germline-derived CDR1 and CDR2 are LGHDT and YNNKEL (reference sequence). This CDR3 is 16 amino acids long. Trimming took off 1 base at V and 1 base at J, with 10 bases between the two ends. The CDR3 loop reads CASSQGRRENTGELFF. In DNA form, the CDR3 reads TGTGCCAGCAGCCAAGGGAGGCGGGAGAACACCGGGGAGCTGTTTTTT. The full variable domain, in which reference TRBV3-1 and TRBJ2-2 provide the parts outside the CDR3, is DTAVSQTPKYLVTQMGNDKSIKCEQNLGHDTMYWYKQDSKKFLKIMFSYNNKELIINETVPNRFSPKSPDKAHLNLHINSLELGDSAVYFCASSQGRRENTGELFFGEGSRLTVL.

Comments on this clonotype: The junction shows a germline mismatch at one end, possibly a read error. V usage is TRBV20-1 and J usage is TRBJ1-1; D unclear. CDR3 length: 12 residues. Germline values: CDR1 DFQATT, CDR2 SNEGSKA (reference sequence). CDR3 amino acids: CCASTRNTEAFF. In DNA, the CDR3 is TGCTGTGCCTCAACCCGGAACACTGAAGCTTTCTTT.

V and J are TRBV29-1 and TRBJ2-3, with D perhaps matching TRBD1 (6 bases). CDR1 is SQVTM, CDR2 ANQGSEA, per germline. V dropped 1 base and J dropped 3 bases, with 23 bases sitting between them. The CDR3 sequence is 18 residues long. The CDR3 here is CSVEGGGLGSGTTDTQYF. The CDR3 nucleotides are TGCAGCGTTGAAGGTGGGGGCCTGGGGAGCGGAACGACAGATACGCAGTATTTT.

In this sample, this clonotype turned up a few times. The V gene is TRBV6-4, the J gene TRBJ1-5; D perhaps matches TRBD1 (5 bases). V was clipped by 6 bases and J by 4 bases, with 19 bases between them. CDR1 is MRHNA and CDR2 is SNTAGT in the germline V gene. The CDR3 spans 16 residues. CDR3 nucleotides: TGTGCCAGCAGACTCGGCACTGGGGGAGGAAATCAGCCCCAGCATTTT. This codes for CASRLGTGGGNQPQHF.

The table lists this clonotype with a few counts. The V gene is TRBV5-1, the J gene TRBJ1-1, with D possibly being TRBD1 (5 bases). Germline V CDR1 and CDR2: SGHRS, YFSETQ. V was trimmed by 3 bases and J by 5 bases, leaving 14 bases between them. The CDR3 length is 14 residues. CDR3 sequence reads: CASSWGPAGTEAFF. CDR3 DNA: TGCGCCAGCAGCTGGGGACCGGCGGGAACTGAAGCTTTCTTT.

The chain joins TRBV20-1 to TRBJ2-3; no definite D call. Germline V gene data show CDR1 as DFQATT and CDR2 as SNEGSKA (reference sequence). The CDR3 has 14 residues. V was trimmed by 3 bases and J by 3 bases, leaving 13 bases between them. The CDR3 region has the DNA TGCAGTGCTAGGCGTGGGATTGGAACAGATACGCAGTATTTT. This translates into CSARRGIGTDTQYF.

This clonotype was observed at least ten times. The chain carries TRBV5-6 and TRBJ2-3; D call uncertain. The germline V and J ends were trimmed by 0 bases and 6 bases, with 5 bases remaining between them. The CDR3 length is 12 residues. CDR1 is SGHDT and CDR2 is YYEEEE in the germline V gene. CDR3 sequence: CASSLDSDTQYF. CDR3 nucleotide sequence: TGTGCCAGCAGCTTGGACTCGGATACGCAGTATTTT. The variable domain in full, completed from reference TRBV5-6 and TRBJ2-3, reads DAGVTQSPTHLIKTRGQQVTLRCSPKSGHDTVSWYQQALGQGPQFIFQYYEEEERQRGNFPDRFSGHQFPNYSSELNVNALLLGDSALYLCASSLDSDTQYFGPGTRLTVL.

The chain is built from TRBV6-1 and TRBJ2-7, with D possibly matching TRBD2 (6 bases). CDR3 length: 13 amino acids. Per germline, CDR1 MNHNS and CDR2 SASEGT. The CDR3 loop reads CAAGPGIGYEQYF. In DNA form, the CDR3 reads TGTGCGGCGGGACCGGGAATTGGGTACGAGCAGTACTTC.

The J gene is TRBJ1-5, the V gene TRBV19; D unclear. Germline assignment: CDR1 LNHDA and CDR2 SQIVND (reference sequence). This CDR3 spans 14 amino acids. The V end lost 2 bases, the J end lost 0 bases, and 5 bases lay between the germline ends. The CDR3 sequence: CASSIIYSNQPQHF. CDR3 DNA sequence: TGTGCCAGTAGTATAATTTATAGCAATCAGCCCCAGCATTTT.

The V gene is TRBV7-9, the J gene TRBJ2-1; D is perhaps TRBD2 (5 bases). The CDR3 spans 16 residues. V lost 5 bases and J 0 bases, leaving 14 bases between the germline ends. CDR1 is SEHNR, CDR2 FQNEAQ, per germline (reference sequence). CDR3 nucleotides: TGTGCCAGCAGCGCCCGAGAGGGTCCCTCCTACAATGAGCAGTTCTTC. It is translated as CASSAREGPSYNEQFF.

The sample holds a few counts of this clonotype. In DNA form, the CDR3 reads TGTGCCAGCAGGAGCATACCCCACACCTTC. Translating it yields CASRSIPHTF. V is TRBV25-1 and J is TRBJ1-2, with D unclear. V lost 6 bases and J lost 12, with 11 bases in between. The germline V gene encodes CDR1 MGHDK and CDR2 SYGVNS. The CDR3 is made up of 10 amino acids.

This clonotype appeared many times. The chain couples TRBV5-6 to TRBJ2-1; no clear D gene. V was trimmed by 6 bases and J by 0 bases, leaving 13 bases between them. This CDR3 has 15 amino acids. CDR1 is SGHDT, CDR2 YYEEEE, per germline. CDR3 DNA sequence: TGTGCCAGCAACGAGCTCAGACTCTCCTACAATGAGCAGTTCTTC. Protein sequence: CASNELRLSYNEQFF.

A few counts support this clonotype. The rearrangement links TRBV29-1 to TRBJ2-6, with D possibly being TRBD2 (6 bases). The germline V gene encodes CDR1 SQVTM and CDR2 ANQGSEA. Trimming took off 4 bases at V and 0 bases at J, with 10 bases between the two ends. The CDR3 runs 15 residues. CDR3 bases: TGCAGCGTTGTTGGAGGGAACTCTGGGGCCAACGTCCTGACTTTC. Encoded protein: CSVVGGNSGANVLTF.